This record concerns one TCR beta chain sequence. These data originate in a study of blood T cell repertoires in COVID-19. Authors' data handling: The authors estimated nucleated cell counts from reference gene primer amplification. The repertoire was sequenced with immunoSEQ multiplex PCR; TCRdb's copy has only in-frame clones and lacks some. The D gene and trimming were derived from the DNA, and the V and J assignments and clone size from that table. The sample yields over 300,000 clones, 88% seen once. Cohorts were determined from participant-reported clinical history. Germline V gives CDR1 LNHDA, CDR2 SQIVND (reference sequence). V shed 7 bases and J shed 3 bases, with 6 bases lying between them. The CDR3 has 12 residues.

The gene calls are TRBV19 and TRBJ2-2; no firm D call. The sample comprised PBMCs or T cells enriched from blood (not recorded which). This receptor was taken from a woman aged 25 to 39 with acute COVID-19. CDR3 sequence (DNA): TGTGCCAGTATCTTCGACACCGGGGAGCTGTTTTTT. Protein product: CASIFDTGELFF. The full variable domain, completed using reference TRBV19 and TRBJ2-2, is DGGITQSPKYLFRKEGQNVTLSCEQNLNHDAMYWYRQDPGQGLRLIYYSQIVNDFQKGDIAEGYSVSREKKESFPLTVTSAQKNPTAFYLCASIFDTGELFFGEGSRLTVL.